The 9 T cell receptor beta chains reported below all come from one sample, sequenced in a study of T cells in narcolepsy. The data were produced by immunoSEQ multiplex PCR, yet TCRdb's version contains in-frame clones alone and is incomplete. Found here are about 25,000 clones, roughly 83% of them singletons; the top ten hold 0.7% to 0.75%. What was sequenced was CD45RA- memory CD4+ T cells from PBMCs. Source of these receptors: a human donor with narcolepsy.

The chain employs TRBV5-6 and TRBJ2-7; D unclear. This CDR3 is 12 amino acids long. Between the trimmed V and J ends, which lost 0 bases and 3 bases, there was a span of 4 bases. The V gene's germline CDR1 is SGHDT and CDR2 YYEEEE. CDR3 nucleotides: TGTGCCAGCAGCTTGGTGGGCTACGAGCAGTACTTC. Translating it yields CASSLVGYEQYF.

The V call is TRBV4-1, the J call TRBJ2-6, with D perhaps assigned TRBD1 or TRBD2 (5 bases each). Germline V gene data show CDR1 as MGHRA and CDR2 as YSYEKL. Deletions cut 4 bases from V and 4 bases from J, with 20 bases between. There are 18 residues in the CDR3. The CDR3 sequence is CASSPWGRAGEGANVLTF. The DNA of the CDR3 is TGCGCCAGCAGCCCCTGGGGCAGGGCGGGTGAAGGGGCCAACGTCCTGACTTTC.

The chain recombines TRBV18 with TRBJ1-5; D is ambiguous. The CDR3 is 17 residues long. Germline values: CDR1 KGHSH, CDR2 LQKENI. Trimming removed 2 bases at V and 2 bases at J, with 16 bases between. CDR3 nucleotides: TGTGCCAGCTCACCAAACTCTGCCCGTATGGGCAATCAGCCCCAGCATTTT. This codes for CASSPNSARMGNQPQHF.

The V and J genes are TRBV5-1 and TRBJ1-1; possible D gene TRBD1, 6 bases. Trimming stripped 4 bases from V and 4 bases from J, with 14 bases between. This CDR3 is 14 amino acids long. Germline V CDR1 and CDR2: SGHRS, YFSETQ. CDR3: CASSPEYRATEAFF. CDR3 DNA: TGCGCCAGCAGCCCGGAGTACAGGGCCACTGAAGCTTTCTTT.

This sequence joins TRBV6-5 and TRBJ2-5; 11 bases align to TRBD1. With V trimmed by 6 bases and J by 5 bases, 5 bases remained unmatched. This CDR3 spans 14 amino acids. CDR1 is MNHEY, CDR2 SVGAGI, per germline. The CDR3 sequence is CASSWTGGKETQYF. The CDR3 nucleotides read TGTGCCAGCAGCTGGACAGGGGGCAAGGAGACCCAGTACTTC.

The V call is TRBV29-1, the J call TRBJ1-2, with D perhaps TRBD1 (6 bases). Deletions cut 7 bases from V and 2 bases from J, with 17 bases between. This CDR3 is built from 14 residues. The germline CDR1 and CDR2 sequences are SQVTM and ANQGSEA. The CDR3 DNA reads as TGCAGCGCCGACACGGACAGACAAAACTATGGCTACACCTTC. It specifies CSADTDRQNYGYTF.

The CDR3 coding sequence is TGTGCCAGCAGTGAAGGACAGGGGGCTGGTGGCTACACCTTC. Translation gives CASSEGQGAGGYTF. This chain links TRBV6-1 with TRBJ1-2; 10 nucleotides line up with TRBD1. Germline lookup yields CDR1 MNHNS and CDR2 SASEGT. With V trimmed by 1 base and J by 7 bases, 3 bases remained unmatched. There are 14 residues in the CDR3.

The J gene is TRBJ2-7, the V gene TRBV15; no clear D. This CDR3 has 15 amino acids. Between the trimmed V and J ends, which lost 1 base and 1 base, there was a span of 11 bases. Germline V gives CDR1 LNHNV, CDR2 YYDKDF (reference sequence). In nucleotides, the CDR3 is TGTGCCACCAGCAGAGGGAGACTGACATCCTACGAGCAGTACTTC. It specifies CATSRGRLTSYEQYF.

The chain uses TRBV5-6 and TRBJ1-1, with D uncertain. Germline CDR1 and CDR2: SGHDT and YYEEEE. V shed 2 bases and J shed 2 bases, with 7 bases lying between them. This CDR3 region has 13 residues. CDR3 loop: CASSLPRNTEAFF. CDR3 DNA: TGTGCCAGCAGCTTACCTAGAAACACTGAAGCTTTCTTT. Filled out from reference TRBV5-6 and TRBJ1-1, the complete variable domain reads DAGVTQSPTHLIKTRGQQVTLRCSPKSGHDTVSWYQQALGQGPQFIFQYYEEEERQRGNFPDRFSGHQFPNYSSELNVNALLLGDSALYLCASSLPRNTEAFFGQGTRLTVV.